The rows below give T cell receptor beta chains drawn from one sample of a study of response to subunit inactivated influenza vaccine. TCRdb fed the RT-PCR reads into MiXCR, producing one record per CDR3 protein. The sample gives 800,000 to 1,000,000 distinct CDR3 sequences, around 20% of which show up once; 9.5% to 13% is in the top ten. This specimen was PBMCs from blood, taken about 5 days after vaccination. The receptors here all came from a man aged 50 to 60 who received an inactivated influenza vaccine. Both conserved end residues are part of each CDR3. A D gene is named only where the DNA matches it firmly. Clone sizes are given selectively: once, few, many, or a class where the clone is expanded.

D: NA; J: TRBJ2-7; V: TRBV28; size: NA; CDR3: CAVWGQASYEQYF; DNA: TGCGCTGTTTGGGGCCAGGCCTCCTACGAGCAGTACTTC
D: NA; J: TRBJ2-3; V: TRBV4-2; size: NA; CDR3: CASSQVGGGATDTQYF; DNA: TGTGCCAGCAGCCAAGTAGGAGGAGGTGCCACAGATACGCAGTATTTT
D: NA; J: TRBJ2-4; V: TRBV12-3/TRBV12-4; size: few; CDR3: CASSFGVLAKNIQYF; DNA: TGTGCCAGCAGTTTTGGAGTTTTAGCCAAAAACATTCAGTACTTC
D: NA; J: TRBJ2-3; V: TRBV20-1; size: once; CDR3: CSARELVGVDTQYF; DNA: TGCAGTGCGAGGGAGTTAGTCGGGGTCGATACGCAGTATTTT
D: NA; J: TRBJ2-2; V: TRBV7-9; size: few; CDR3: CASRDRVTGELFF; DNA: TGTGCCAGCCGAGACCGTGTGACCGGGGAGCTGTTTTTT
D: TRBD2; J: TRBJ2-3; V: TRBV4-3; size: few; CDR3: CASSQTSVNTDTQYF; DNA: TGCGCCAGCAGCCAGACTAGCGTTAACACAGATACGCAGTATTTT
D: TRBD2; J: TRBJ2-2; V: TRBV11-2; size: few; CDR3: CASSLGRGGAEELFF; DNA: TGTGCCAGCAGCTTAGGGCGCGGGGGGGCGGAGGAGCTGTTTTTT
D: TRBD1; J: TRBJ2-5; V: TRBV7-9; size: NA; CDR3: CASSRSSGQEETQYF; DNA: TGTGCCAGCAGCCGTTCTTCGGGACAGGAGGAGACCCAGTACTTC
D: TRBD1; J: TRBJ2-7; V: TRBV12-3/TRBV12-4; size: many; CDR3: CASSRGTGQAYEQYF; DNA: TGTGCCAGCAGCCGGGGGACAGGGCAAGCCTACGAGCAGTACTTC
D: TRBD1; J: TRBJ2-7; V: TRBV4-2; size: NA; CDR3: CASSQVMGVTGGYEQYF; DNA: TGTGCCAGCAGCCAAGTAATGGGGGTGACAGGGGGCTACGAGCAGTACTTC
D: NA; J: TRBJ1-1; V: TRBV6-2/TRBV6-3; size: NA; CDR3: CASSIHAARVTEAFF; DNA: TGTGCCAGCAGTATCCACGCCGCCAGGGTCACTGAAGCTTTCTTT